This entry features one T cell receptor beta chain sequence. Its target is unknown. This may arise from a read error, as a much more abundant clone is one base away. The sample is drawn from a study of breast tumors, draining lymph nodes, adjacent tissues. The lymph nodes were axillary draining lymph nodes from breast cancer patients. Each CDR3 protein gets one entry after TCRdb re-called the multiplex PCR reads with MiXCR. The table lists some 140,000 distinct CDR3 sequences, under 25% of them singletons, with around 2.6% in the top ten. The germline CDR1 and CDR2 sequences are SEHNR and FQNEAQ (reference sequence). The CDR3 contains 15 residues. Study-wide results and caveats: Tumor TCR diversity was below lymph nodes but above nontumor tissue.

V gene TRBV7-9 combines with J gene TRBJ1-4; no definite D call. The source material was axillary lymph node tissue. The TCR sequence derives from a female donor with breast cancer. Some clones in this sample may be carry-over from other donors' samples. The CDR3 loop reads CASSPGIATNEELFF. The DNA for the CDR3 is TGTGCCAGCAGCCCCGGGATAGCAACTAATGAAGAACTGTTTTTT. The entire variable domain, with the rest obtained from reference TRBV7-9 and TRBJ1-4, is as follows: DTGVSQNPRHKITKRGQNVTFRCDPISEHNRLYWYRQTLGQGPEFLTYFQNEAQLEKSRLLSDRFSAERPKGSFSTLEIQRTEQGDSAMYLCASSPGIATNEELFFGSGTQLSVL.